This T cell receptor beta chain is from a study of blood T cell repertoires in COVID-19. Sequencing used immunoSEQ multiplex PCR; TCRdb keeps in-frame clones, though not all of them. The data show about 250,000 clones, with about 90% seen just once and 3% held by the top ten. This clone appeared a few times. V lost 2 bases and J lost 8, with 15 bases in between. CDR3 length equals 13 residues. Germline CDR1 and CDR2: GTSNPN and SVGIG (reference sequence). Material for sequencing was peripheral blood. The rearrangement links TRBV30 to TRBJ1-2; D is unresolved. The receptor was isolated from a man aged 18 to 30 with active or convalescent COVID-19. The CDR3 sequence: CAWSSWEKGGYTF. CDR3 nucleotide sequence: TGTGCCTGGAGTAGTTGGGAGAAGGGAGGCTACACCTTC.